Given below is one T cell receptor (beta chain) in context. The data derive from a study of T-cell reconstitution after alpha-beta-depleted transplantation in children. V lost 0 bases to trimming and J lost 0 bases, with 6 bases between them. CDR3 length: 14 residues. Germline V gene data show CDR1 as MNHEY and CDR2 as SMNVEV (reference sequence). Using unique molecular identifiers, the investigators prepared the TCRbeta library. TCRdb fed the PCR reads into MiXCR, producing one record per CDR3 protein. The table shows fewer than 400,000 distinct CDR3 sequences, with about a fifth occurring only once.

The source is a human donor who donated a stem cell graft to a child with acute myeloid leukemia. Sequences were derived from PBMCs from the stem cell graft donor, sampled from the stem cell graft. The chain couples TRBV27 to TRBJ2-7; D gene unclear. The CDR3: CASSLSASSYEQYF. The CDR3 bases are TGTGCCAGCAGTTTATCGGCTAGCTCCTACGAGCAGTACTTC.